This entry is about one TCR beta chain. As yet, its antigen is unknown. Each patient experienced a relapse that followed autologous stem cell transplantation, and brentuximab vedotin exposure varied. The data are from a study of PD-1 blockade in classical Hodgkin lymphoma. On the study more broadly: Nivolumab 3 mg/kg was given intravenously every 2 weeks. Points from the study as a whole: Complete responders started with a diversity level that resembled newly diagnosed patients at baseline. Possible causes of repertoire differences, disease activity or prior therapy, remain undefined. The study reported lower baseline TCR diversity in newly diagnosed patients than in healthy donors.

Produced via immunoSEQ multiplex PCR; TCRdb's table is partial and in-frame only. The sample yields 40,000 to 65,000 clones, roughly 80% seen once. The sequence derives from a human donor with classical Hodgkin lymphoma. The starting material was peripheral blood mononuclear cells (PBMCs), obtained at baseline.

CDR3 in amino acids: CASSTGTDYGYTF. The CDR3 nucleotides read TGTGCCAGCAGCACAGGGACAGACTATGGCTACACCTTC. The chain has TRBV11-2 and TRBJ1-2; 7 positions match TRBD1. V was pared by 5 bases and J by 3 bases, with 3 bases of the junction left unmatched. The CDR3 is 13 residues long. CDR1 SGHAT and CDR2 FQNNGV come from the germline V gene.